The rows below give T cell receptor beta chains drawn from one sample of a study of OX40 agonist ivuxolimab in advanced cancers. Repertoires were generated with immunoSEQ multiplex PCR, while TCRdb's copy carries only in-frame clones and drops some. The sample shows around 50,000 clones, about 88% of them seen only once. The material was CD4+ or CD8+ T cells sorted from blood, obtained in a trial of the OX40 agonist ivuxolimab. The receptors derive from an adult with an advanced solid tumor such as melanoma, head and neck, liver or kidney cancer. Each CDR3 is given with its conserved first and last residue. D genes are given only for firm matches. Expanded clones get a size class; other rows say once, few or many, or leave the size out.

D	V	J	size	DNA	CDR3
NA	TRBV7-8	TRBJ1-1	NA	TGTGCCAGCAGCTTACAGGGGTCCACTGAAGCTTTCTTT	CASSLQGSTEAFF
NA	TRBV5-8	TRBJ1-5	NA	TGTGCCAGCAGCTTGGCCGGGACCAGGGTACAGCCCCAGCATTTT	CASSLAGTRVQPQHF
NA	TRBV2	TRBJ2-5	NA	TGTGCCAGCAGTGAATCCCTGGGCTCTACCCTCCTGATGAAAGAGACCCAGTACTTC	CASSESLGSTLLMKETQYF
NA	TRBV13	TRBJ1-3	NA	TGTGCCAGCAGCCTCAACACCGGGGGTGGAAACACCATATATTTT	CASSLNTGGGNTIYF
TRBD2	TRBV4-1	TRBJ2-7	NA	TGCGCCAGCAGCCCCCAGGGACTAGCCCCCTACGAGCAGTACTTC	CASSPQGLAPYEQYF
TRBD2	TRBV11-2	TRBJ2-5	once	TGTGCCAGCAGCCGAGGACTAGCTTTCGAGACCCAGTACTTC	CASSRGLAFETQYF
NA	TRBV15	TRBJ1-3	NA	TGTGCCACCACCAAACCAGGCAGTCGTGGAAACACCATATATTTT	CATTKPGSRGNTIYF
NA	TRBV7-7	TRBJ2-6	NA	TGTGCCAGCAGCGGTCCACAAAGTCGGGCCAACGTCCTGACTTTC	CASSGPQSRANVLTF
NA	TRBV5-5	TRBJ2-5	NA	TGTGCCAGCAGCTTGGGAAGTCGGGAGACCCAGTACTTC	CASSLGSRETQYF
TRBD1	TRBV7-9	TRBJ1-2	NA	TGTGCCAGCAGCTTAGAGGGACAGAACTATGGCTACACCTTC	CASSLEGQNYGYTF
NA	TRBV7-9	TRBJ2-3	NA	TGTGCCAGCAGCTTCGCTAGCGCCGGCGCAGATACGCAGTATTTT	CASSFASAGADTQYF
NA	TRBV10-2	TRBJ2-3	once	TGCGCCAGCAGTGACCCGGACCCAAGGGCAGATACGCAGTATTTT	CASSDPDPRADTQYF
TRBD1	TRBV28	TRBJ1-3	NA	TGTGCCAGCAGTTTATGGGGCAGGGGGCCCAGAAACACCATATATTTT	CASSLWGRGPRNTIYF
NA	TRBV30	TRBJ2-2	NA	TGTGCCTGGAGTGTAGATGGGGACGGGGAGCTGTTTTTT	CAWSVDGDGELFF
TRBD1	TRBV5-1	TRBJ2-7	NA	TGCGCCAGCAGCTTGGAGGCAGGGGGCTCATACGAGCAGTACTTC	CASSLEAGGSYEQYF
TRBD2	TRBV11-1	TRBJ2-3	NA	TGTGCCAGCAGTTTCACTAGCGGGAGAGCAGATACGCAGTATTTT	CASSFTSGRADTQYF
TRBD2	TRBV10-2	TRBJ2-7	NA	TGCGCCAGCAGGCTAGCGGGATATCAATACGAGCAGTACTTC	CASRLAGYQYEQYF
NA	TRBV6-6	TRBJ2-2	NA	TGTGCCAGCAGGCTCTTGCAGGACACCGGGGAGCTGTTTTTT	CASRLLQDTGELFF
NA	TRBV5-1	TRBJ2-1	NA	TGCGCCAGCAGCGCCGGACACAATGAGCAGTTCTTC	CASSAGHNEQFF
NA	TRBV5-1	TRBJ1-3	once	TGCGCCAGCAGCTTGGGTTTGGGCTCTGGAAACACCATATATTTT	CASSLGLGSGNTIYF
NA	TRBV28	TRBJ2-1	NA	TGTGCCAGCAGCCTAGGCTATGAGCAGTTCTTC	CASSLGYEQFF
TRBD1	TRBV10-3	TRBJ2-7	NA	TGTGCCATTGCTCCGGGAGGACAGGGGGCCTACGAGCAGTACTTC	CAIAPGGQGAYEQYF
TRBD1	TRBV4-1	TRBJ2-7	NA	TGCGCCAGCAGCCAAGTAAACCGCGGACAGGGCGACGAGCAGTACTTC	CASSQVNRGQGDEQYF
TRBD1	TRBV5-4	TRBJ1-6	few	TGTGCCAGCAGCTTGGGAGGACAGGGGAATAATTCACCCCTCCACTTT	CASSLGGQGNNSPLHF